This TCR beta chain was found in a study of blood T cell repertoires in COVID-19. At the level of the study: The United States, Italy and Spain provided the acute and convalescent COVID-19 samples. T cells, B-cell-depleted T cells, or PBMCs provided the cDNA or gDNA that served as material.

Germline CDR1 reads LNHDA; CDR2 reads SQIVND (reference sequence). The ends lost 1 base at V and 1 base at J; junction bases unmatched: 5. This CDR3 comprises 16 residues. Some clones are missing from TCRdb's copy, which holds only in-frame ones; the method was immunoSEQ multiplex PCR. Of 300,000 to 350,000 clones in the sample, roughly 87% were seen once. Seattle patients were enrolled during active infection and followed longitudinally. The TCR was taken from a man aged 25-45 years with COVID-19, enrolled during active disease. The genes are TRBV19 and TRBJ2-5, with TRBD1 identical over 8 bases. Sequencing was done on a sample of peripheral blood. CDR3 loop: CASSIGGDRTQETQYF. The CDR3 DNA follows: TGTGCCAGTAGTATAGGTGGGGACAGGACCCAAGAGACCCAGTACTTC.